The 30 T cell receptor beta chains below come from one sample, sequenced in a study of shared clonotypes between healthy human individuals. The data were produced by immunoSEQ multiplex PCR, yet TCRdb's version contains in-frame clones alone and is incomplete. The sample records approximately 1.5 million clones, 95% to 99% being singletons. Material: naive CD4+ T cells sorted from blood. Subset of the sample: CD45RA+ positively selected. The receptors originated from a man aged 30 to 39 in good health.

The count of this clone is one. V gene TRBV18 combines with J gene TRBJ2-3; D gene ambiguous. V shed 5 bases and J shed 3 bases, with 9 bases lying between them. The CDR3 is 13 amino acids. Germline CDR1 reads KGHSH; CDR2 reads LQKENI. DNA for the CDR3: TGTGCCAGCTCATCCCCCGGGACAGATACGCAGTATTTT. This codes for CASSSPGTDTQYF.

The rearrangement joins TRBV28 to TRBJ1-2; D ambiguous. The CDR3 has 14 residues. Germline CDR1 MDHEN, CDR2 SYDVKM. V lost 6 bases and J lost 0, with 11 bases in between. The CDR3 spells CASSSALTNYGYTF. For the CDR3, the DNA is TGTGCCAGCAGCTCCGCGCTTACTAACTATGGCTACACCTTC.

The chain is built from TRBV19 and TRBJ1-5, with TRBD1 matching 7 bases. The CDR3 extends over 15 amino acids. Germline CDR1 reads LNHDA; CDR2 reads SQIVND (reference sequence). The ends lost 10 bases at V and 5 bases at J; junction bases unmatched: 14. The CDR3 bases are TGTGCCACCTCTAGACAGGGCCCCAAGGATCAGCCCCAGCATTTT. Translated, it gives CATSRQGPKDQPQHF. Full variable domain (remainder filled in from reference TRBV19 and TRBJ1-5): DGGITQSPKYLFRKEGQNVTLSCEQNLNHDAMYWYRQDPGQGLRLIYYSQIVNDFQKGDIAEGYSVSREKKESFPLTVTSAQKNPTAFYLCATSRQGPKDQPQHFGDGTRLSIL.

The rearrangement links TRBV6-5 to TRBJ2-5; perhaps TRBD1 as D (6 bases). Germline CDR1 is MNHEY and CDR2 is SVGAGI. The CDR3 consists of 12 residues. V was pared by 5 bases and J by 5 bases, with 9 bases between. This chain's CDR3 is CASSPQGETQYF. The CDR3 DNA sequence: TGTGCCAGCAGTCCCCAGGGGGAGACCCAGTACTTC.

The chain carries TRBV5-6 and TRBJ1-2; D is unclear. The V gene lost 1 base and the J gene lost 7 bases, with 23 bases spanning the gap. The CDR3 length is 17 residues. Per germline, CDR1 SGHDT and CDR2 YYEEEE. CDR3 sequence (DNA): TGTGCCAGCAGCTTGTTTGGCAGGAGCCCAACAATAGGTGGCTACACCTTC. This translates into CASSLFGRSPTIGGYTF.

This clone was counted a single time. In DNA, the CDR3 is TGTGCCAGCTCACCACTAAATGAGGAGACCATATATTTT. Translating it yields CASSPLNEETIYF. The V and J genes are TRBV18 and TRBJ1-3; D not certain. Germline V gene data show CDR1 as KGHSH and CDR2 as LQKENI. This CDR3 region has 13 residues. Trimming pared 1 base from V and 10 bases from J, leaving 11 bases between.

The J gene is TRBJ2-1, the V gene TRBV25-1, with D tentatively TRBD1 (5 bases). Germline assignment: CDR1 MGHDK and CDR2 SYGVNS. Trimming took off 6 bases at V and 8 bases at J, with 20 bases between the two ends. This CDR3 has 15 amino acids. The CDR3 reads CASSEPMGSRDEQFF. The CDR3 DNA follows: TGTGCCAGCAGCGAACCGATGGGCTCCAGGGATGAGCAGTTCTTC.

The V and J genes are TRBV5-4 and TRBJ1-2; D is uncertain. This CDR3 has 9 amino acids. The ends were cut back, 6 bases at V and 6 bases at J, with 3 bases in the middle. Germline CDR1 reads SGHNT; CDR2 reads YYREEE (reference sequence). For the CDR3, the DNA is TGTGCCAGCACCCATGGCTACACCTTC. This gives the protein CASTHGYTF.

The J gene is TRBJ2-7, the V gene TRBV28; 8 bases match TRBD1. This CDR3 contains 14 residues. Trimming cost V 6 bases and J 3 bases; bases outside gene matches: 7. The V gene's germline CDR1 is MDHEN and CDR2 SYDVKM. The CDR3 DNA is TGTGCCAGCAGACCGGGACAGGCCTTCTACGAGCAGTACTTC. It codes for CASRPGQAFYEQYF.

The V call is TRBV29-1, the J call TRBJ2-2, with a possible D match to TRBD1 (6 bases). CDR3 size: 14 residues. V lost 4 bases, J lost 3 bases, and 12 bases lay in between. Germline V gene lookup returns CDR1 SQVTM and CDR2 ANQGSEA. DNA of the CDR3: TGCAGCGTTGGGCAGGGGTTGGACACCGGGGAGCTGTTTTTT. Its protein product is CSVGQGLDTGELFF.

Here the CDR3 reads CASSLSRASYEQYF. DNA of the CDR3: TGCGCCAGCAGCTTAAGCAGGGCCTCCTACGAGCAGTACTTC. This chain links TRBV5-1 with TRBJ2-7, with D possibly being TRBD1 (5 bases). The V gene's germline CDR1 is SGHRS and CDR2 YFSETQ. V lost 2 bases and J lost 0, with 9 bases in between. The CDR3 consists of 14 residues.

In the case of this clone: Other nucleotide sequences in the sample specify the same CDR3. The gene calls are TRBV9 and TRBJ2-3, with D uncertain. The V and J ends lost 0 bases and 0 bases respectively, with 2 bases between them. From germline, CDR1 is SGDLS and CDR2 YYNGEE. The CDR3 sequence is 13 residues long. The CDR3 sequence: CASSVASTDTQYF. CDR3 in DNA: TGTGCCAGCAGCGTAGCGAGCACAGATACGCAGTATTTT.

V gene TRBV11-2 combines with J gene TRBJ2-4; D unresolved. Per germline, CDR1 SGHAT and CDR2 FQNNGV. The ends were cut back, 1 base at V and 5 bases at J, with 6 bases in the middle. This CDR3 contains 13 residues. This chain's CDR3 is CASSLGRQNIQYF. The CDR3 coding sequence is TGTGCCAGCAGCTTAGGACGCCAAAACATTCAGTACTTC.

This chain uses TRBV4-3 with TRBJ2-7; TRBD1 aligns across 7 bases. The V gene end was trimmed by 2 bases and the J gene end by 6 bases; junction bases not matched to a gene: 1. CDR1 is LGHNA and CDR2 is YSLEER in the germline V gene. This CDR3 region has 12 residues. The CDR3 nucleotides are TGCGCCAGCAGCCAAACAGGGGCCGAGCAGTACTTC. This encodes CASSQTGAEQYF.

The rearrangement uses TRBV5-6 and TRBJ2-1; 13 nucleotides line up with TRBD2. The CDR3 has 17 amino acids. Germline V gives CDR1 SGHDT, CDR2 YYEEEE. V lost 3 bases, J lost 6 bases, and 9 bases stayed unmatched. The CDR3 sequence is CASSSVLGLAGANEQFF. The DNA of the CDR3 is TGTGCCAGCAGCTCCGTCCTCGGACTAGCGGGGGCCAATGAGCAGTTCTTC.

The CDR3 DNA reads as TGTGCCAGCAGCTCCAGGACTAGCGGGTACACCGGGGAGCTGTTTTTT. This translates into CASSSRTSGYTGELFF. The rearrangement links TRBV11-2 to TRBJ2-2, with 11 bases matching TRBD2. The germline CDR1 and CDR2 sequences are SGHAT and FQNNGV. Trimming at V came to 4 bases and at J to 3 bases, leaving 4 bases not matched to a gene. CDR3 length equals 16 residues.

The chain recombines TRBV28 with TRBJ2-7; TRBD2 might be the D (6 bases). The CDR3 extends over 13 amino acids. The germline V gene encodes CDR1 MDHEN and CDR2 SYDVKM. V was cut by 5 bases and J by 0 bases, with 8 bases left in between. The CDR3 sequence is CASSLASSYEQYF. CDR3 nucleotides: TGTGCCAGCAGTCTAGCGAGCTCCTACGAGCAGTACTTC.

Details on this clone: Other DNA sequences in this specimen translate into the identical CDR3. V usage is TRBV5-1 and J usage is TRBJ1-1; unclear D gene. The CDR3 runs to 13 residues. Germline CDR1 SGHRS, CDR2 YFSETQ. V was pared by 4 bases and J by 0 bases, with 7 bases between. The CDR3 region has the DNA TGCGCCAGCAGCCCGGTGATGAACACTGAAGCTTTCTTT. It yields the protein CASSPVMNTEAFF.

The rearrangement uses TRBV18 and TRBJ2-3, with 7 bases lining up with TRBD2. The CDR3 is made up of 15 amino acids. V shed 1 base, J shed 7 bases, and the junction held 8 bases outside the gene matches. CDR1 and CDR2 (germline): KGHSH, LQKENI. CDR3 in DNA: TGTGCCAGCTCACCACGGGGAGGGACCGGGTATACGCAGTATTTT. It codes for CASSPRGGTGYTQYF.

This chain joins TRBV10-3 and TRBJ2-3; D not resolved. Deletions cut 8 bases from V and 0 bases from J, with 12 bases between. Germline V gene lookup returns CDR1 ENHRY and CDR2 SYGVKD. This CDR3 is 14 amino acids long. The CDR3 reads CAISLSRSTDTQYF. The CDR3 DNA is TGTGCCATCTCGCTCAGCCGAAGCACAGATACGCAGTATTTT.

The CDR3 bases are TGCGCCAGCAACCTGGGACAGCCGTCCTACGAGCAGTACTTC. It yields the protein CASNLGQPSYEQYF. The chain couples TRBV5-1 to TRBJ2-7, with TRBD1 matching over 7 bases. J gave up 1 base and V 6 bases, and 7 bases lay outside the gene matches. This CDR3 spans 14 amino acids. Germline V gives CDR1 SGHRS, CDR2 YFSETQ.

This clone was recorded once. The chain has TRBV7-9 and TRBJ2-2; 9 nucleotides match TRBD2. Germline V CDR1 and CDR2: SEHNR, FQNEAQ (reference sequence). The CDR3 sequence is 15 residues long. Trimming cost V 4 bases and J 6 bases; bases outside gene matches: 6. CDR3 coding DNA: TGTGCCAGCAGCTATGGTAGCGGGAGCGCCGGGGAGCTGTTTTTT. This encodes CASSYGSGSAGELFF.

The CDR3 nucleotides are TGCGCCAGCACCGACCGAGATTACAATGAGCAGTTCTTC. Encoded protein: CASTDRDYNEQFF. V usage is TRBV10-2 and J usage is TRBJ2-1; D gene unclear. The CDR3 is 13 residues long. Germline-derived CDR1 and CDR2 are WSHSY and SAAADI. Trimming took 7 bases from V and 4 from J, leaving 11 bases between them.

About this clone: The sample holds other DNA sequences that translate to the same CDR3. V and J are TRBV5-1 and TRBJ2-2; D call uncertain. The CDR3 contains 13 residues. Trimming stripped 0 bases from V and 3 bases from J, with 3 bases between. Germline CDR1 and CDR2: SGHRS and YFSETQ. CDR3 sequence: CASSLAYTGELFF. The DNA for the CDR3 is TGCGCCAGCAGCTTGGCCTACACCGGGGAGCTGTTTTTT.

This clone was detected once. The rearrangement joins TRBV19 to TRBJ2-3; 13 nucleotides agree with TRBD2. V shed 8 bases and J 1 base; nucleotides not matched to a gene: 6. Germline V gene sequence: CDR1 LNHDA, CDR2 SQIVND (reference sequence). This CDR3 contains 16 residues. CDR3 DNA: TGTGCCAGTGGGGGGACTAGCGGGATCGGCACAGATACGCAGTATTTT. Translating it yields CASGGTSGIGTDTQYF.

This rearrangement joins TRBV5-4 to TRBJ2-1; D uncertain. Germline lookup yields CDR1 SGHNT and CDR2 YYREEE (reference sequence). Trimming cost V 0 bases and J 8 bases, with 9 bases left between them. The CDR3 sequence is 13 residues long. CDR3 loop: CASSLGLRDEQFF. The DNA for the CDR3 is TGTGCCAGCAGCTTGGGGCTACGCGATGAGCAGTTCTTC.

The chain employs TRBV27 and TRBJ2-3; TRBD2 matches at 11 bases. J gave up 5 bases and V 6 bases, and 16 bases lay outside the gene matches. The germline V gene has CDR1 MNHEY and CDR2 SMNVEV (reference sequence). This CDR3 contains 18 residues. CDR3 sequence: CASSRTELAGAIGDTQYF. CDR3 in DNA: TGTGCCAGCAGCCGAACCGAACTAGCGGGAGCGATCGGAGATACGCAGTATTTT.

V and J are TRBV7-6 and TRBJ2-1; D is tentatively TRBD1 or TRBD2 (5 bases each). Trimming took off 2 bases at V and 5 bases at J, with 16 bases between the two ends. The CDR3 sequence is 16 residues long. Looked up from germline, CDR1 is SGHVS and CDR2 is FNYEAQ. The CDR3 is CASSLITGTGHNEQFF. The CDR3 DNA follows: TGTGCCAGCAGCTTAATTACGGGGACGGGCCACAATGAGCAGTTCTTC.

This chain uses TRBV28 with TRBJ2-3; D unclear. CDR1 is MDHEN, CDR2 SYDVKM, per germline. This CDR3 is 13 amino acids long. Trimming removed 8 bases at V and 4 bases at J, with 13 bases between. CDR3 DNA: TGTGCCAGCCACCGTAGGGTCCCAGATACGCAGTATTTT. Encoded protein: CASHRRVPDTQYF. The full variable domain, rest sourced from reference TRBV28 and TRBJ2-3, is DVKVTQSSRYLVKRTGEKVFLECVQDMDHENMFWYRQDPGLGLRLIYFSYDVKMKEKGDIPEGYSVSREKKERFSLILESASTNQTSMYLCASHRRVPDTQYFGPGTRLTVL.

The chain employs TRBV9 and TRBJ2-1; no definite D call. The length of the CDR3 is 13 residues. The germline CDR1 and CDR2 sequences are SGDLS and YYNGEE. V gave up 2 bases and J gave up 8 bases, with 11 bases separating them. The CDR3 region has the DNA TGTGCCAGCAGCGTCGCTAGTGTTGATGAGCAGTTCTTC. Protein sequence: CASSVASVDEQFF.